This TCR beta chain derives from a study of CD8 T cells in Susac syndrome. The multiple sclerosis control group comprised treatment-naive patients with stable or active relapsing-remitting disease. Study observations and caveats: The study conceded that its TCR sequencing and HLA analysis involved relatively few individuals.

The CDR3 extends over 12 amino acids. The germline V gene has CDR1 SGHDT and CDR2 YYEEEE. The ends were cut back, 3 bases at V and 6 bases at J, with 10 bases in the middle. This clonotype was counted between two and nine times. Antigen specificity is unknown. Random hexamers were used to reverse transcribe the RNA input (roughly 0.5 to 1 ug). TCRdb analysed the immunoSEQ multiplex PCR reads with MiXCR anew, one entry per CDR3 protein. The sample shows approximately 130,000 distinct CDR3 sequences, around 91% of them seen only once. This TCR came from a human donor with multiple sclerosis. Sequencing was performed on CD8+ T cells from PBMCs. This chain uses TRBV5-6 with TRBJ2-7, with a possible D match to TRBD1 (5 bases). CDR3 DNA sequence: TGTGCCAGCAGCTCTGATAGGGGCGAGCAGTACTTC. Protein: CASSSDRGEQYF.